This TCR beta chain derives from a study of cytomegalovirus exposure and HLA in healthy donors. Use of 60 Vbeta and 13 Jbeta primers characterized the PCR. Repertoires were generated with immunoSEQ multiplex PCR, while TCRdb's copy carries only in-frame clones and drops some. The sample contains approximately 150,000 clones, around 68% of which appear only once. General study results and limits: Because they were indistinguishable, some V segments, including TRBV6-2 and TRBV6-3, were excluded. Later work found that TCR association rates differed between HLA loci; DRB1 had the most and HLA-C the fewest.

CDR3 length: 15 amino acids. CDR1 is MNHEY and CDR2 is SVGAGI in the germline V gene. The trim removed 8 bases at V and 2 bases at J, leaving 5 bases unmatched. With regard to this clone: What it recognizes is unknown.

J is TRBJ2-1 and V is TRBV6-5, with TRBD1 identical over 11 bases. The clonotype was recovered from a man aged 50 to 60 in good health and CMV-seronegative. Sequenced sample: PBMCs. The DNA of the CDR3 is TGTGCCAGCGGCGCGGACAGGGGGCCCTACAATGAGCAGTTCTTC. Amino acids: CASGADRGPYNEQFF.